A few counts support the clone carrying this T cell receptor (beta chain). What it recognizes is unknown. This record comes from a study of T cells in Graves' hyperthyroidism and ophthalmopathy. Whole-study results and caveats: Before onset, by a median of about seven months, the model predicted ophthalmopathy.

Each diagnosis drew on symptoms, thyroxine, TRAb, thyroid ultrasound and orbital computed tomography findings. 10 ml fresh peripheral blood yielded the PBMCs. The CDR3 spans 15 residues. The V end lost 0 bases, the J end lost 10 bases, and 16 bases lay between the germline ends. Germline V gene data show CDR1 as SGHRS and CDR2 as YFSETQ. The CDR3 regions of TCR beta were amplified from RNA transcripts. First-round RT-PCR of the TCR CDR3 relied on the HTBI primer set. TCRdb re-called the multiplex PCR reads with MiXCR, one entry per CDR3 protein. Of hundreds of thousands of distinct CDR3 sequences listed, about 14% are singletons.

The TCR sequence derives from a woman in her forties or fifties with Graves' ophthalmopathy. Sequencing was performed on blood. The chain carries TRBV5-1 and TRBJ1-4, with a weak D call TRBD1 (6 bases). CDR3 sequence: CASSLEAGGEGKLFF. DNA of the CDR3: TGCGCCAGCAGCTTGGAGGCTGGGGGCGAGGGAAAACTGTTTTTT.